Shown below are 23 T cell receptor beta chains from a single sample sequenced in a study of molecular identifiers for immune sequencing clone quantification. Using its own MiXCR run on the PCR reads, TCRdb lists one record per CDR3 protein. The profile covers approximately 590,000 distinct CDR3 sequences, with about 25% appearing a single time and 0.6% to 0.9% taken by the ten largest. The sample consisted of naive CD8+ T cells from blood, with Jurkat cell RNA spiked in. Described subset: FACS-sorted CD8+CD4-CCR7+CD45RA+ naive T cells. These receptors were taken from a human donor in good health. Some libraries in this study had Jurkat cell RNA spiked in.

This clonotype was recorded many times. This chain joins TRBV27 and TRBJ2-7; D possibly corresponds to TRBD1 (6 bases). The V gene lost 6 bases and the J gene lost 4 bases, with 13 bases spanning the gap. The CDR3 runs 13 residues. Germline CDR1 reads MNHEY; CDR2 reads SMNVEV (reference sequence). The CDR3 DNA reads TGTGCCAGCAGCTCAGGGGACGGATACGAGCAGTACTTC. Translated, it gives CASSSGDGYEQYF.

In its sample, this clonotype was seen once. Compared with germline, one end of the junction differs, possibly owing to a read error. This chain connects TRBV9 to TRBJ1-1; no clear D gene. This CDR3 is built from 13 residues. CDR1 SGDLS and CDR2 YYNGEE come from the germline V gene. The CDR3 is CASSAGPNTDAFF. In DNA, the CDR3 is TGTGCCAGCAGCGCCGGACCAAACACTGACGCTTTCTTT.

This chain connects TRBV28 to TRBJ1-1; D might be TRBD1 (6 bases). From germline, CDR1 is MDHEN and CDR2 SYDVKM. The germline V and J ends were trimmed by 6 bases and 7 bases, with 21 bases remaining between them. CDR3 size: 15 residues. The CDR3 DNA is TGTGCCAGCAGACCCGGGACAAATTGGCCGTATGAAGCTTTCTTT. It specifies CASRPGTNWPYEAFF.

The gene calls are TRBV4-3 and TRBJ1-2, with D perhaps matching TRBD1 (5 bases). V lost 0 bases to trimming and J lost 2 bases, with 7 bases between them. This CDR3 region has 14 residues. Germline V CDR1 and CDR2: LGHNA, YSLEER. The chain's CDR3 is CASSQDSGNYGYTF. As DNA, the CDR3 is TGCGCCAGCAGCCAAGATTCAGGGAACTATGGCTACACCTTC.

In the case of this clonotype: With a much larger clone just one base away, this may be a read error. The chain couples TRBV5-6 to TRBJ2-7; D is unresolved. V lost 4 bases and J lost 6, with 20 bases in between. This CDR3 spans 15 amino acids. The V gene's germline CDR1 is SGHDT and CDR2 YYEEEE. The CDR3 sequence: CASSPLLYANREQYF. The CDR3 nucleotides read TGTGCCAGCAGCCCCCTGCTGTACGCGAACCGCGAGCAGTACTTC.

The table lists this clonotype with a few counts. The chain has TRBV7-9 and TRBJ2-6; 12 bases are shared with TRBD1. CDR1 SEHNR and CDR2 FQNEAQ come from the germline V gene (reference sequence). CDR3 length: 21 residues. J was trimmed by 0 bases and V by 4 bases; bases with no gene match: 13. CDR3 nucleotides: TGTGCCAGCAGCTCCCCGGGACAGGGGGCAGGAGAGTTCTCTGGGGCCAACGTCCTGACTTTC. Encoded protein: CASSSPGQGAGEFSGANVLTF.

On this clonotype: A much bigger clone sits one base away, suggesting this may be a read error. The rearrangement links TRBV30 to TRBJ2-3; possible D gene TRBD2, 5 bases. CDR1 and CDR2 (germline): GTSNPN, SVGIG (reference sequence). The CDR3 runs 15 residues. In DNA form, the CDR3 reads TGTGCCTGGAGTGAAGGTAGCGCAGGCACAGATACGCGGTATTTT. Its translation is CAWSEGSAGTDTRYF.

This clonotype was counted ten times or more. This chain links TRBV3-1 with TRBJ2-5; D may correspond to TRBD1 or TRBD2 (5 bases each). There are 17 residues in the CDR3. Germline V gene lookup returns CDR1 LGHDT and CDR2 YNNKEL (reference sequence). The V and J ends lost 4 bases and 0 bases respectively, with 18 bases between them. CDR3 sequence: CASSPHRGNKYQETQYF. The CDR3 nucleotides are TGTGCCAGCAGCCCGCATCGGGGCAACAAGTACCAAGAGACCCAGTACTTC.

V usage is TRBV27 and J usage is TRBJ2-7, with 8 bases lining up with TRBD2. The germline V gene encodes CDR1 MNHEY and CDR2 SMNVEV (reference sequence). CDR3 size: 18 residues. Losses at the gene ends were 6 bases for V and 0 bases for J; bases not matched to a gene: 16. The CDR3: CASRSVYGGVGVSYEQYF. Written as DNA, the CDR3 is TGTGCCAGCAGATCAGTTTACGGGGGGGTCGGGGTCTCCTACGAGCAGTACTTC.

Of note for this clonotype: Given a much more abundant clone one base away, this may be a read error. This chain's CDR3 is CASSQGGDTGISYAQYF. CDR3 sequence (DNA): TGCGCCAGCAGCCAAGGAGGAGATACAGGGATCTCCTACGCGCAGTACTTC. V usage is TRBV4-1 and J usage is TRBJ2-7, with TRBD1 as a possible D gene (6 bases). CDR1 and CDR2 (germline): MGHRA, YSYEKL. The CDR3 is 17 amino acids.

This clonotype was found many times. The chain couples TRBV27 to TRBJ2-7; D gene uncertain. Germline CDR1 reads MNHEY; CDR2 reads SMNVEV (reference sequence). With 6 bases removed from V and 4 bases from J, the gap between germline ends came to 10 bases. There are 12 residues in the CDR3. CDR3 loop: CASSFVGYEQYF. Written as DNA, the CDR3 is TGTGCCAGCAGCTTCGTGGGGTACGAGCAGTACTTC.

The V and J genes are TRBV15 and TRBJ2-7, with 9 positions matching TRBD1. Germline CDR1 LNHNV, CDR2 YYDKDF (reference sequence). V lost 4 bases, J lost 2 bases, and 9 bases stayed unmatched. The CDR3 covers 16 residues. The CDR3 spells CATSTTDRGRPYEQYF. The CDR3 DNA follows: TGTGCCACCAGCACTACGGACAGGGGACGGCCCTACGAGCAGTACTTC.

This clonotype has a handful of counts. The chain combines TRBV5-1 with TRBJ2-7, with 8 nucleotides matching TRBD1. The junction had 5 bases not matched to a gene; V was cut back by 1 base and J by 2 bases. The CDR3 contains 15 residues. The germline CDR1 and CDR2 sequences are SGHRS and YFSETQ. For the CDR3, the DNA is TGCGCCAGCAGCTTGCTGTCAGGGGGCACCTACGAGCAGTACTTC. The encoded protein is CASSLLSGGTYEQYF.

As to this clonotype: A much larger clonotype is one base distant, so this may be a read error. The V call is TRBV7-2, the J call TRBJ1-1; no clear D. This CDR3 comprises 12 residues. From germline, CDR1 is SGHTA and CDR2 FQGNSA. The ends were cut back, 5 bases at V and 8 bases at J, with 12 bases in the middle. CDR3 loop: CASSPPGLEAFF. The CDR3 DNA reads TGTGCCAGCAGCCCACCGGGTCTAGAAGCTTTCTTT.

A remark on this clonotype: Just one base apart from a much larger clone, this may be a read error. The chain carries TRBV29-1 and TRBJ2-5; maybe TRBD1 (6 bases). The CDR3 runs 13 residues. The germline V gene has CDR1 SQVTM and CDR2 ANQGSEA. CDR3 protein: CSAPGTLQDTQYF. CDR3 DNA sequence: TGCAGCGCTCCCGGGACACTACAAGATACCCAGTACTTC.

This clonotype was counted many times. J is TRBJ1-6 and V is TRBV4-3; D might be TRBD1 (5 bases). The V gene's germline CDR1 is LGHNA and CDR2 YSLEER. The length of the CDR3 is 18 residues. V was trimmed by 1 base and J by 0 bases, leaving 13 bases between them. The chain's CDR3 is CASSQGDSSSSYNSPLHF. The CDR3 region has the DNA TGCGCCAGCAGCCAAGGTGACAGTTCGAGCTCCTATAATTCACCCCTCCACTTT.

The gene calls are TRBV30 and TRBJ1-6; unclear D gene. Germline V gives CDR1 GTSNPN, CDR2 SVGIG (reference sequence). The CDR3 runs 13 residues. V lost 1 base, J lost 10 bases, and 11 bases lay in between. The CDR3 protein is CAWSDLGRSPLHF. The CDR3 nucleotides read TGTGCCTGGAGTGACTTGGGTCGCTCACCCCTCCACTTT.

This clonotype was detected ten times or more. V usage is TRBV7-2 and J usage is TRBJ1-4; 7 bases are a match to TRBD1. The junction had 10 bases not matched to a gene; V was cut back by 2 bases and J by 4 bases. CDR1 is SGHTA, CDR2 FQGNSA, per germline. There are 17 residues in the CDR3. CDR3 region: CASSLSTYRGSNEKLFF. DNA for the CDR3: TGTGCCAGCAGCTTATCTACTTACAGGGGAAGTAATGAAAAACTGTTTTTT.

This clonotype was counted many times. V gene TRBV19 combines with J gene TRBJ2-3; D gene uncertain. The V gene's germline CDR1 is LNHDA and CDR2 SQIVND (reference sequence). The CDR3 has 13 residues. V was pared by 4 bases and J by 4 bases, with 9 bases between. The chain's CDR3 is CASSKMDSDTQYF. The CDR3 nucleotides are TGTGCCAGTAGTAAGATGGATTCAGATACGCAGTATTTT.

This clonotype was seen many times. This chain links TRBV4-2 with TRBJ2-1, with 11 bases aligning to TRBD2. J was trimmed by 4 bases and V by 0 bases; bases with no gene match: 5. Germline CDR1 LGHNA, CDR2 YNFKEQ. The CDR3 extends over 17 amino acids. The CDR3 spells CASSQDLPSGRYNEQFF. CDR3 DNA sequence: TGTGCCAGCAGCCAAGATCTGCCTAGCGGGAGGTACAATGAGCAGTTCTTC.

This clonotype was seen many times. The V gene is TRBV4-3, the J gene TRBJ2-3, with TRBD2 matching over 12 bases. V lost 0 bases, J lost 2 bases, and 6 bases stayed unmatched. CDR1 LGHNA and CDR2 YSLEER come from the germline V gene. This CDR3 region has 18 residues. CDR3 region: CASSQERGLAGPTDTQYF. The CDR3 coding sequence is TGCGCCAGCAGCCAAGAAAGAGGACTAGCGGGGCCCACAGATACGCAGTATTTT.

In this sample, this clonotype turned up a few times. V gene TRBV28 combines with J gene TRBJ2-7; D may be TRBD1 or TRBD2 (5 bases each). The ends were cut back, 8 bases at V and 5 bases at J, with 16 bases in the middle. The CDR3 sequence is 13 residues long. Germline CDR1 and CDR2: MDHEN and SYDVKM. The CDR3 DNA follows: TGTGCCAGCTTACCGGAAGGGGAGAACGAGCAGTACTTC. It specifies CASLPEGENEQYF.

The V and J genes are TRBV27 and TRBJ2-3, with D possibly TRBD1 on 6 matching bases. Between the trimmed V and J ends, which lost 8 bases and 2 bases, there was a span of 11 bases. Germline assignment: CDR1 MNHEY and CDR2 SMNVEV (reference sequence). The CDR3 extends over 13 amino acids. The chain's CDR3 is CASGDRYTDTQYF. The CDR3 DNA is TGTGCCAGCGGTGACAGGTACACAGATACGCAGTATTTT.